This record covers a single T cell receptor beta chain. There is no known antigen for this receptor. The sample holds no much larger clone one base away, and base qualities are not on file. To identify antigen-specific CD4+ T cell clonotypes by their expansion, the ViraFEST assay first stimulated PBMC with viral peptide pools and then applied TCR sequencing. After roughly 11 days of culture, CD4+ T cells were isolated with the EasySep CD4+ T cell isolation kit. Two doses of either the BNT162b2 or the mRNA-1273 mRNA SARS-CoV-2 vaccine were administered to participants. Healthy vaccine recipients had no prior SARS-CoV-2 infection, confirmed by negative nucleocapsid antibodies before and after vaccination. Some 2 million PBMC per well were cultured in IMDM with 5% human AB serum, about 9.4 IU/ml IL-2 and gentamicin, plus 10 ug/ml peptides. Half of the culture medium was replaced with fresh IL-2-containing medium on days 3 and 7. Unless noted otherwise, every peptide stimulation condition was grown in triplicate wells. Using Ficoll-Paque Plus gradient centrifugation, PBMC were separated from whole blood and then either used fresh or cryopreserved at -140C. The overlapping peptide pools covered the spike proteins of SARS-CoV-2 as well as those of the common cold coronaviruses HCoV-NL63, HCoV-OC43 and HCoV-229E. The QIAamp micro DNA kit was used to extract genomic DNA from the cultured CD4+ T cells.

The data stem from a study of vaccination effects on CD4 cells after COVID-19 (dated by TCRdb to the early 2020s). As for the study more broadly: Post-vaccine samples across the study were collected a median of 72 days after the second dose, with a range of 14 to 241. The study compared SARS-CoV-2 spike-specific CD4+ TCR repertoires before and after mRNA vaccination in COVID-19 convalescent patients and infection-naive vaccine recipients. Altogether, roughly 10 COVID-19 convalescent patients and several SARS-CoV-2-naive healthy vaccine recipients made up the full study. Cultures from other donors in the study were sequenced with the Oncomine TCR Beta short-read assay on an Illumina iSeq 100.

The library was built by means of the immunoSEQ multiplex PCR assay. DNA from the CD4+ T cells that had been cultured and isolated underwent TCR beta CDR3 sequencing. The authors' pipeline ran thus. The analysis removed non-productive TCR sequences, trimmed reads to the CDR3 region, and retained only CDR3s that were 7 or more amino acids long. Antigen-specific clonotypes were identified with the MANAFEST web app by comparing expansion in peptide wells against reference cultures. To count as positive, a clone had to show expansion at FDR<0.05 compared with the reference and with all other wells, an odds ratio above 5, and a frequency above 0.1% in two replicate wells. Cross-reactive clonotypes were defined as significantly expanded in SARS-CoV-2 spike wells and in at least one common cold coronavirus spike condition. Using the stringdist R package, CDR3 similarity was measured by Levenshtein distance, and unrooted trees were constructed with ape in R 3.6.1. TCRdb re-hosts the immuneACCESS table, in-frame sequences only. Its copies lack some clones; in the studies checked, an unresolved V gene accounts for under half of them, and the cause for the rest is not known. V, J and clone size reflect that table, while D and trimming were determined from the DNA. The sample profile shows roughly 23,000 clones; approximately 70% of them were found once. The ten largest clones add up to approximately 10% of the sample.

What the authors observed across the whole study: Clones induced by infection and clones induced by vaccination both contracted markedly at late timepoints after vaccination, which fits with T cell responses waning over time. The study was limited by a small number of convalescent patients and lacked early post-infection timepoints. Among healthy vaccine recipients, nearly all vaccine-induced clones were SARS-CoV-2 mono-reactive, and just 1 of 255 was cross-reactive with common cold coronaviruses.

Source: CD4+ T cells from PBMCs cultured with HCoV-NL63 spike peptides, taken after COVID-19 vaccination. This specimen's cell subset or site label, per the study, means: HCoV-NL63 spike overlapping peptide pool stimulation. The receptor was derived from a human donor who received a COVID-19 vaccine.

The nucleotide sequence reads TGTGCCAGTAGTATAACCCGGGGAGGCTATGGCTACACCTTC. This translates into CASSITRGGYGYTF. The chain is encoded by TRBV19 joined to TRBJ1-2, with no reliable assignment of the D segment. The V and J ends are trimmed by 2 bases and 4 bases, leaving 11 bases between them. CDR1 and CDR2 are read off the germline V gene (reference sequence) as LNHDA and SQIVND. The CDR3 spans 14 residues, from the cysteine through the phenylalanine. The retained sequence is limited to the CDR3, 42 bases, with the frame set at the first base. Outside the CDR3, residues come from the reference TRBV19 and TRBJ1-2 proteins, so the full variable domain is: DGGITQSPKYLFRKEGQNVTLSCEQNLNHDAMYWYRQDPGQGLRLIYYSQIVNDFQKGDIAEGYSVSREKKESFPLTVTSAQKNPTAFYLCASSITRGGYGYTFGSGTRLTVV.